The following is a T cell receptor beta chain sequence with its context. This clone was seen at least ten times. Its antigen has not been determined. Per-base qualities were not stored, and no clone one base away is much larger. Library generation was performed with PCR. Sequencing was performed on an Illumina HiSeq 4000. High-throughput sequencing was used to profile the TCR beta-chain CDR3 region of every patient. The authors processed their data as follows. The researchers built a classifier to tell apart papillary thyroid cancer patients with distant metastasis, based on CDR3 differences among clinicopathological groups. The Shannon index was used to measure repertoire diversity, and the Morisita-Horn index was used to measure how similar tumor and blood repertoires were. TCRdb reprocessing: public reads trimmed at Q25 with fastp, clones called with MiXCR, in-frame beta chains kept. TCRdb's processing, not the authors', yielded these V and J calls. This sample is represented by 43,000 or so clones; about 4% of them were singletons. Together, the top ten hold 8.5% to 10% of the sample.

This sample is part of a study of metastatic and nonmetastatic thyroid tumors (TCRdb year 2020). Background for the entire study: Repertoires were compared across peripheral blood and tumor or nodule tissue samples from malignant and benign thyroid patients.

The CDR3 has 16 amino acids, counting the end cysteine and phenylalanine. Solely the CDR3 DNA is kept, with 48 bases framed from the first base. The germline V gene (reference sequence) gives CDR1 as DFQATT and CDR2 as SNEGSKA. V is cut back by 3 bases and J by 4 bases, with 8 bases in the junction unmatched. Broader findings and caveats from the paper: In both blood and tumor samples, TCR beta diversity was reported to be significantly higher in malignant tumors than in benign nodules.

None of the patients had been given any treatment before thyroid surgery. Using T-cell receptor beta sequencing, the researchers looked back retrospectively at clinical samples from patients, gathered between about 2011 and 2018. The chain joins TRBV20-1 to TRBJ2-1, and 11 bases in between align with TRBD2. The sequence was collected from a female donor with papillary thyroid cancer or a benign thyroid nodule (not recorded which). Some clones in this sample may be carry-over from other donors' samples. The sample taken for sequencing was blood. The CDR3: CSASLTGTSGYNEQFF. The bases read TGCAGTGCTAGCCTGACCGGGACTAGCGGATACAATGAGCAGTTCTTC.